The entry below gives a single TCR beta chain sequence along with its context. The antigen remains unidentified. This entry belongs to a study of OX40 agonist ivuxolimab in advanced cancers. Study background: At around 81% male, the cohort had a mean age of approximately 64 years, ranging from about 20 to 79. Findings and caveats of the study: Dosing at 0.1 to 3.0 mg/kg was accompanied by clonal expansion of CD4+ and CD8+ blood T cells by week 6.

J was trimmed by 3 bases and V by 0 bases; bases with no gene match: 9. CDR1 is SGHRS and CDR2 is YFSETQ in the germline V gene. The CDR3 has 17 amino acids. TCRdb's copy holds only in-frame clones and misses some; the assay was immunoSEQ multiplex PCR. Of 85,000 to 100,000 clones in the sample, 70% to 90% were seen once. This sequence joins TRBV5-1 and TRBJ1-2; TRBD1 agrees at 9 bases. The source material was CD4+ or CD8+ T cells sorted from blood, sampled in a trial of the OX40 agonist ivuxolimab. The receptor was derived from an adult with an advanced solid tumor such as melanoma, head and neck, liver or kidney cancer. This CDR3 is CASSLVPPGQGDYGYTF. CDR3 DNA sequence: TGCGCCAGCAGCTTGGTGCCCCCGGGACAGGGAGACTATGGCTACACCTTC.